The clone carrying this T cell receptor beta chain occurred many times. This sample stems from a study of early T cells in non-severe SARS-CoV-2 infection. TCRdb fed the 5' RACE reads into MiXCR, producing one record per CDR3 protein. The sample includes fewer than 55,000 distinct CDR3 sequences, about 4% of them seen just once. The CDR3 totals 19 residues. This chain uses TRBV21-1 with TRBJ2-3; the listed D gene, TRBD2, was not tested against the DNA. TRBV21-1 is tagged as a pseudogene. The clonotype comes from an adult who was a healthcare worker with PCR-confirmed SARS-CoV-2 infection or an uninfected control (not recorded which). Sequences were obtained from whole blood. CDR3 DNA sequence: TGTGCCAGCAGCAAAGATGGTAGCGGGAGTGATATGGGCACAGATACGCAGTATTTT. Translated: CASSKDGSGSDMGTDTQYF.